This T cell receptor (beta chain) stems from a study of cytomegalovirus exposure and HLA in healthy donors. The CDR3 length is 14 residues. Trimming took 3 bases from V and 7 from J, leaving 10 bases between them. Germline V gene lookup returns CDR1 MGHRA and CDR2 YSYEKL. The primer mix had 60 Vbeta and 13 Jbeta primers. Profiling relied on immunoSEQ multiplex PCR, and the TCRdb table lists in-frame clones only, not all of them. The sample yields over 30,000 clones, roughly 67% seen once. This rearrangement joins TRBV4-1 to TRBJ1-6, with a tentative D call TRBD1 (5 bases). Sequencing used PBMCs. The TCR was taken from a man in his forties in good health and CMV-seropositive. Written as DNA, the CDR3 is TGCGCCAGCAGCCACCAGGGATTCAATTCACCCCTCCACTTT. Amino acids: CASSHQGFNSPLHF.